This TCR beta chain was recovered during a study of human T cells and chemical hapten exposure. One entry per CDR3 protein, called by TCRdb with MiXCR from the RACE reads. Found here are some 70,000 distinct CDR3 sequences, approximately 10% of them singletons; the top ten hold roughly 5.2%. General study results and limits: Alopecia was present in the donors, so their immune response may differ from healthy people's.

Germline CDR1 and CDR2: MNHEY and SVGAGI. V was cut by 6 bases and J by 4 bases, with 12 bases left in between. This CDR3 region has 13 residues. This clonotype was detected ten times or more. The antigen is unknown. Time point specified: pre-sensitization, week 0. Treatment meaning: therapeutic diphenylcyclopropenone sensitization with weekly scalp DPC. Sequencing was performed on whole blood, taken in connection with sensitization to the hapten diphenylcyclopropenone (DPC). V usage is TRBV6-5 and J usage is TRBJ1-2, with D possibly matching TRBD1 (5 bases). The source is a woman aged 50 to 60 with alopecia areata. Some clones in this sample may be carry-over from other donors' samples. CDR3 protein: CASSSTGPYGYTF. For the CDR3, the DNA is TGTGCCAGCAGCTCTACAGGACCCTATGGCTACACCTTC.